A selection of T cell receptor beta chains follows, all from one sample in a study of cytomegalovirus exposure and HLA in healthy donors. Repertoires were generated with immunoSEQ multiplex PCR, while TCRdb's copy carries only in-frame clones and drops some. The sample has some 150,000 clones; approximately 79% are singletons. Sequenced: PBMCs. The receptors come from a woman aged 25 to 39 in good health and CMV-seronegative. CDR3s include the opening cysteine and the closing phenylalanine or tryptophan. D genes are given only for firm matches. Not all rows give a size; the values are once, few, many and, for expanded clones, a class.

abundance: -; v_gene: TRBV10-3; d_gene: TRBD2; j_gene: TRBJ2-7; CDR3aa: CAISDHPEDGTSYEQYF; CDR3nt: TGTGCCATCAGTGACCACCCCGAAGACGGGACTAGCTATGAGCAGTACTTC
abundance: -; v_gene: TRBV6-5; d_gene: -; j_gene: TRBJ1-1; CDR3aa: CASSYSWYDEAEAFF; CDR3nt: TGTGCCAGCAGTTACTCATGGTACGATGAGGCTGAAGCTTTCTTT
abundance: -; v_gene: TRBV5-1; d_gene: TRBD1; j_gene: TRBJ2-5; CDR3aa: CASSINRGQETQYF; CDR3nt: TGCGCCAGCAGCATAAACAGGGGCCAAGAGACCCAGTACTTC
abundance: -; v_gene: TRBV2; d_gene: -; j_gene: TRBJ2-2; CDR3aa: CASSRGGPNTGELFF; CDR3nt: TGTGCCAGCAGTAGAGGGGGACCGAACACCGGGGAGCTGTTTTTT
abundance: -; v_gene: TRBV7-6; d_gene: TRBD1; j_gene: TRBJ2-5; CDR3aa: CASSRDRYLTKQYF; CDR3nt: TGTGCCAGCAGCCGGGACAGGTACCTAACCAAGCAGTACTTC
abundance: once; v_gene: TRBV5-1; d_gene: TRBD1; j_gene: TRBJ1-2; CDR3aa: CASSQSPTGHGYTF; CDR3nt: TGCGCCAGCAGCCAATCCCCGACAGGGCATGGCTACACCTTC
abundance: -; v_gene: TRBV18; d_gene: TRBD2; j_gene: TRBJ2-5; CDR3aa: CASSRREGETQYF; CDR3nt: TGTGCCAGCTCACGGAGGGAGGGGGAGACCCAGTACTTC
abundance: once; v_gene: TRBV6-5; d_gene: -; j_gene: TRBJ2-1; CDR3aa: CASTRTGNEQFF; CDR3nt: TGTGCCAGCACTCGTACCGGGAATGAGCAGTTCTTC
abundance: -; v_gene: TRBV30; d_gene: -; j_gene: TRBJ1-2; CDR3aa: CAGRDTNYGYTF; CDR3nt: TGTGCCGGCCGGGACACTAACTATGGCTACACCTTC
abundance: few; v_gene: TRBV6-1; d_gene: -; j_gene: TRBJ1-3; CDR3aa: CASSEGGGQGGNTIYF; CDR3nt: TGTGCCAGCAGTGAAGGAGGAGGGCAGGGAGGAAACACCATATATTTT
abundance: -; v_gene: TRBV28; d_gene: TRBD1; j_gene: TRBJ2-7; CDR3aa: CASSTRSGTGSYEQYF; CDR3nt: TGTGCCAGCAGTACCCGATCCGGGACAGGGAGTTACGAGCAGTACTTC
abundance: -; v_gene: TRBV6-5; d_gene: -; j_gene: TRBJ1-1; CDR3aa: CASSWWRENTEAFF; CDR3nt: TGTGCCAGCAGTTGGTGGCGGGAGAACACTGAAGCTTTCTTT
abundance: -; v_gene: TRBV25-1; d_gene: TRBD1; j_gene: TRBJ1-2; CDR3aa: CASSEAGGVYGYTF; CDR3nt: TGTGCCAGCAGTGAGGCAGGGGGAGTCTATGGCTACACCTTC
abundance: few; v_gene: TRBV4-1; d_gene: -; j_gene: TRBJ2-7; CDR3aa: CASSQDRGSYSYEQYF; CDR3nt: TGCGCCAGCAGCCAAGATCGCGGGTCCTACTCCTACGAGCAGTACTTC
abundance: -; v_gene: TRBV6-1; d_gene: -; j_gene: TRBJ1-2; CDR3aa: CASSDREAYGYTF; CDR3nt: TGTGCCAGCAGTGACAGGGAGGCCTATGGCTACACCTTC
abundance: -; v_gene: TRBV11-2; d_gene: -; j_gene: TRBJ1-3; CDR3aa: CASSLNRGNTIYF; CDR3nt: TGTGCCAGCAGCTTAAACAGGGGAAACACCATATATTTT
abundance: -; v_gene: TRBV28; d_gene: -; j_gene: TRBJ1-5; CDR3aa: CASISRGKAQHF; CDR3nt: TGTGCCAGCATCTCACGAGGGAAGGCCCAGCATTTT
abundance: -; v_gene: TRBV5-6; d_gene: TRBD1; j_gene: TRBJ2-5; CDR3aa: CASSAPRTGAIETQYF; CDR3nt: TGTGCCAGCAGCGCCCCCCGGACAGGGGCAATAGAGACCCAGTACTTC
abundance: -; v_gene: TRBV30; d_gene: TRBD2; j_gene: TRBJ2-3; CDR3aa: CAWTTGGAADTQYF; CDR3nt: TGTGCCTGGACCACCGGGGGGGCGGCAGATACGCAGTATTTT
abundance: -; v_gene: TRBV2; d_gene: TRBD2; j_gene: TRBJ2-3; CDR3aa: CAIGRDTQYF; CDR3nt: TGTGCCATCGGGAGGGATACGCAGTATTTT
abundance: few; v_gene: TRBV10-3; d_gene: -; j_gene: TRBJ1-1; CDR3aa: CAISEGRGDAEAFF; CDR3nt: TGTGCCATCAGTGAGGGCAGGGGTGATGCTGAAGCTTTCTTT
abundance: -; v_gene: TRBV9; d_gene: TRBD2; j_gene: TRBJ2-7; CDR3aa: CASSPIPILAGGEQYF; CDR3nt: TGTGCCAGCAGCCCGATCCCTATACTAGCGGGGGGCGAGCAGTACTTC
abundance: -; v_gene: TRBV7-9; d_gene: -; j_gene: TRBJ1-1; CDR3aa: CASSLVMNTEAFF; CDR3nt: TGTGCCAGCAGCTTAGTTATGAACACTGAAGCTTTCTTT
abundance: -; v_gene: TRBV6-5; d_gene: TRBD1; j_gene: TRBJ1-1; CDR3aa: CASSYLPRDRAFF; CDR3nt: TGTGCCAGCAGTTACTTACCCCGGGACAGAGCTTTCTTT
abundance: -; v_gene: TRBV9; d_gene: -; j_gene: TRBJ1-4; CDR3aa: CASSVTPGAVELFF; CDR3nt: TGTGCCAGCAGCGTAACCCCTGGGGCGGTCGAACTGTTTTTT
abundance: -; v_gene: TRBV29-1; d_gene: -; j_gene: TRBJ2-5; CDR3aa: CSVELAETQYF; CDR3nt: TGCAGCGTTGAACTAGCGGAGACCCAGTACTTC